The clone carrying this T cell receptor beta chain was picked up a small number of times. No antigen is known for it. This CDR3 is built from 13 residues. The ends lost 6 bases at V and 6 bases at J; junction bases unmatched: 6. Germline CDR1 reads DFQATT; CDR2 reads SNEGSKA (reference sequence). This entry comes from a study of T-cell reconstitution after alpha-beta-depleted transplantation in children. Unique molecular identifiers were used to barcode this TCRbeta library. TCRdb processed the PCR reads anew with MiXCR; each CDR3 protein has one entry. This sample yields around 230,000 distinct CDR3 sequences, of which roughly a sixth are seen a single time; about two fifths belongs to the top ten. Whole-study results and caveats: After one year, T-cell counts and TCRbeta diversity mostly came from new T cells. In some patients, recipient T cells and intrathymic progenitors surviving conditioning explained high day-60 diversity. About two months after transplant, alpha-beta T cells reportedly came from several hundred expanded graft clones.

The chain combines TRBV20-1 with TRBJ2-3; TRBD1 matches 10 bases. The clonotype comes from a male patient between 2 and 10 years old who had a stem cell transplant for acute lymphoblastic leukemia, so the T cells may come from the graft donor. The source was PBMCs, mostly from graft donor cells, collected 360 days after TCRalphabeta/CD19-depleted stem cell transplant. The CDR3 coding sequence is TGCAGTGCAACGGACAGGGGGTTGGATACGCAGTATTTT. This gives the protein CSATDRGLDTQYF.